This T cell receptor (beta chain) was sequenced during a study of cytomegalovirus exposure and HLA in healthy donors (dated by TCRdb to between 2016 and 2019). About the investigation overall: In an earlier analysis of some 610 of the donors, approximately 260 Gb of sequence data and just under 120 million unique TCR beta sequences from about 180 million T cells were reported. Approximately 300 gigabases of sequencing data and 91 million or so unique TCR sequences made up an early release that covered about 640 HLA-typed donors. Among the roughly 400 genotyped donors, more than 70% belonged to the genetic ancestry cluster associated with self-reported Caucasian donors. The study aimed to test whether signatures of past pathogen exposure could be identified by cataloging public T cell receptors. The study profiled the T cell repertoires of fewer than 850 subjects by immunosequencing and related them to cytomegalovirus serostatus. A separate validation cohort of 100 to 150 different subjects was used in addition to the approximately 700-subject first cohort. To predict cytomegalovirus infection status, the study combined high-throughput TCR immunosequencing, statistical association of individual TCRs with disease status, and machine learning. A later analysis re-examined previously published TCR beta repertoires from 610 or so donors and added high-resolution HLA genotyping to investigate patterns of TCR occurrence. The later analysis used no new phenotypic data to find candidate immune exposures, relying instead on TCR beta sequences and their occurrence across donors. To decide whether each TCR beta V gene segment behaved as functional or pseudogenic, an earlier analysis of some 600 of the donors relied on high-throughput TCR beta sequencing. Donor age, sex, ethnicity and CMV serostatus were compiled alongside the repertoire data. In a later genetic analysis, genome-wide SNP genotypes for about three fifths of the roughly 670 donors were used, and that subset was treated as a discovery cohort. All discovery cohort repertoires had been generated using a single sequencing platform. HLA typing covered class I and class II loci at four-digit resolution. The number of typed donors differed by locus: roughly 629-640 for A, B, C, DRB1 and DQB1; 500 to 550 for DQA1; 600 to 610 for DPA1; and some 450 for DPB1. Because of strong linkage in the cohort, roughly five DR-DQ haplotypes were treated as single units for association and clustering. Among about 360 genotyped donors of the cohort, an average of about 240,000 unique TCR beta nucleotide sequences were sequenced per donor, roughly 20% of them non-productive. What the authors observed across the whole study: In a later analysis, TCR association rates were found to vary across HLA loci, with the most associated TCRs seen for DRB1 alleles and the fewest for HLA-C alleles. An earlier analysis of approximately 540 of the donors showed that most TCR beta V segments appeared in productive rearrangements either about 90% or about 30% of the time, which broadly matched IMGT annotations. A later analysis reported that several top co-occurrence clusters appeared linked to parvovirus B19, influenza, CMV and Epstein-Barr virus. In a later analysis, HLA-associated TCR beta chains were found to be more clonally expanded and to have lower generation probabilities than equally common non-associated chains. It was suggested by the authors that the approach could potentially be generalized to other disease states and immunological phenotypes. The 87-base-pair reads could not distinguish some IMGT-functional V segments, including TRBV6-2 and TRBV6-3, so those segments were excluded. Strong co-occurrence of HLA alleles, especially DR and DQ, made assigning TCR associations to individual alleles difficult. Linkage disequilibrium might explain the correlated functional status among segregating V segments, but an unknown experimental factor could not be ruled out. A later analysis found that most CMV-associated TCR beta chains appeared HLA-restricted, with HLA associations seemingly driven largely by CMV exposure. Roughly uniform sequencing depth across donors was assumed in presence/absence analyses, although this assumption may not hold. Cytomegalovirus status was reported to be diagnosed by the classifier with high specificity and sensitivity in both the original and validation cohorts. Most TCR sequences were observed very rarely across donors, whereas some public TCRs were present in many individuals. In a later genetic analysis, fewer N-insertions in productive TCRs were reported among donors in an Asian-associated ancestry cluster than the approximately 670-donor mean. A further reported finding was that TCR beta sequences accurately predicted the HLA-A and HLA-B alleles for most subjects in the first cohort. Because HLA typing was missing for some donors at each locus, association tests included only the typed subset. Some 16 rarely observed V segments, including chromosome 9 orphons, were excluded from the earlier analysis of a few hundred of the donors because counts were too low. In the study, around 150 TCR beta chains were listed as associated with cytomegalovirus. In vitro tests confirmed that a few of the cytomegalovirus-associated TCR beta chains recognize cytomegalovirus antigens. This cohort had only TCR beta chains sequenced, and the lack of alpha or paired-chain data limited which features could be detected. The only immune exposure information available for the cohort was CMV serostatus. The sequencing pipeline was judged likely to have produced a cluster of highly shared sequence variants as a technical artifact. A later genetic analysis associated a missense DCLRE1C variant with V-gene and J-gene trimming of TCR beta chains, and an independent cohort replicated the association. In a later analysis, 16,951 TCR beta sequences were associated with specific HLA alleles at a false discovery rate of 0.05.

Reading from cysteine to phenylalanine, the CDR3 counts 15 amino acids. Only the CDR3 DNA is retained, 45 bases long and in frame from the first base. CDR1 and CDR2, looked up from the germline V gene, are SGHVS and FNYEAQ. Trimming removed 4 bases from V and 4 bases from J; the gene matches leave 5 bases unexplained. Library preparation employed the immunoSEQ multiplex PCR assay. For the multiplex PCR, a mixture combining 60 forward primers for TCR Vbeta segments and 13 reverse primers for TCR Jbeta segments was used. The CDR3 region of rearranged TCR beta genes was amplified from genomic DNA by a multiplex PCR assay. On the Illumina HiSeq System, the amplified TCR beta libraries were sequenced as 87-base-pair reads. Concerning the study's data processing: In a later analysis, 80 million or so unique TCR beta chains were counted across the approximately 670 repertoires, and roughly 11 million of these chains were shared by at least two donors. Raw reads were error-corrected and collapsed into unique sequences with a nearest-neighbor algorithm that merged closely related sequences to remove PCR and sequencing errors. Alignment of CDR3 sequences to IMGT reference sequences was used to assign V, D and J gene segments. Each retained sequence needed at least a six-nucleotide match to both a V gene segment and a J gene segment. A rearrangement counted as productive if the CDR3 had no stop codons and remained in frame with V and J, and every other rearrangement counted as non-productive. CDR3 was defined by IMGT convention, running from the second conserved V-encoded cysteine to the conserved J-encoded phenylalanine. The earlier analysis of fewer than 750 of the donors excluded sequences that lacked an unambiguous match to a single V gene segment. An earlier analysis of 587 of the donors called V segments functional above 56.7% productive rearrangements and segregating when the between-donor standard deviation exceeded 5%. To diagnose cytomegalovirus status from the catalog of TCR beta chain sequences, a statistical classification framework was built. In a later analysis, V and J genes were assigned by comparing TCR nucleotide sequences against IMGT/GENE-DB human TR gene sequences. The TCRdist pipeline was used in a later analysis to assign CDR3 sequences and most-parsimonious VDJ recombination scenarios. In a later analysis, each TCR beta chain was defined by its CDR3 amino acid sequence together with its V-gene family, and reads without a unique V-gene family were excluded. In a later analysis, fewer than 650 highly shared, low-generation-probability nucleotide sequences were removed to address suspected cross-contamination and a sequencing artifact. In a later analysis, a clonal expansion index for each public chain was calculated from normalized within-repertoire ranks of inferred template counts. A later analysis computed generation probabilities with a VDJ recombination model fitted to out-of-frame rearrangements, and checked the results against IGoR. In a later analysis, TCR-TCR, TCR-HLA and TCR-CMV co-occurrence was scored with hypergeometric tests, and a repertoire-size bias correction was applied to TCR pairs. False discovery rates were estimated in a later analysis by permuting HLA or CMV assignments 20 times. In a later analysis, co-occurring TCRs were grouped using DBSCAN, and TCRdist sequence similarity was added for clustering within HLA-allele-positive subsets. Co-occurrence clustering excluded repertoires with fewer than 30,000 or more than 120,000 public chains, plus five with anomalous nucleotide sharing. The clones in this table, taken by TCRdb from immuneACCESS, are in-frame only. Not every clone is retained; where verified, under half of the shortfall comes from an unresolved V gene, and the cause of the rest is unknown. The V and J calls and clone size are taken from that table; D and trimming were inferred from the DNA. Across this sample there are about 210,000 clones, with about 80% seen only once. The ten biggest clones cover roughly 6% of the sample.

The cohort comprised hundreds of healthy bone marrow donors. At the time of sampling, all cohort members were nominally healthy, though unrecorded immune exposures were likely present. The donor tested CMV seropositive, placing the donor among the 250 to 300 seropositive members of the cohort. A peripheral blood sample was collected from each donor, and TCR beta sequencing was performed on peripheral blood mononuclear cells. Genomic DNA was extracted from the blood cell samples with the Qiagen DNeasy Blood Extraction Kit. Note on this clone: Its antigen is not yet known. No base quality values were provided; no much bigger clone lies one nucleotide off.

Sequencing input: PBMCs. The TCR comes from a man aged 35-49 years in good health and CMV-seropositive. The V gene is TRBV7-6 and the J gene is TRBJ2-1, with TRBD1 matching 9 junction bases. The sequence in DNA is TGTGCCAGCAGCTCGACAGGGGGAATATACAATGAGCAGTTCTTC. It translates as CASSSTGGIYNEQFF.